The TCR beta chain described here comes from a study of shared clonotypes between healthy human individuals. Overall study context: The donor pool was made up of two women and three men aged 18 to 49. Used for every donor were three CD4 naive, three CD4 memory, two CD8 naive and one CD8 memory plate. Broader study findings: Clonotype sharing among donors was thought likely to change with sequencing depth.

With respect to this clone: Its antigen is not known.

Assay used: immunoSEQ multiplex PCR; TCRdb lists only in-frame clones, some missing. This table has around 2.1 million clones, approximately 94% appearing once. Germline trimming cut 5 bases from V and 0 bases from J; bases unmatched to any gene: 4. This CDR3 comprises 15 residues. Germline assignment: CDR1 SEHNR and CDR2 FQNEAQ (reference sequence). Naive CD8 cells lacked CD45RO, underwent positive selection for CCR7 and left out terminally differentiated effector memory CD45RA+ cells. This clonotype was obtained from a man aged 18 to 30 in good health. Some clones in this sample may be carry-over from other donors' samples. The chain links TRBV7-9 to TRBJ2-3, with 8 nucleotides matching TRBD2. The sequenced sample consisted of naive CD8+ T cells from PBMCs. As DNA, the CDR3 is TGTGCCAGCAGCGCCACTAGCGGTAGCACAGATACGCAGTATTTT. Translating it yields CASSATSGSTDTQYF.